These 14 T cell receptor beta chains came from one sample sequenced in a study of cytomegalovirus exposure and HLA in healthy donors. The method was immunoSEQ multiplex PCR; TCRdb's version includes in-frame clones alone and lacks a portion of them. The sample shows a few hundred thousand clones, 88% of them seen only once. The specimen sequenced was PBMCs. The receptor set was obtained from a man aged 25 to 40 in good health and CMV-seronegative.

This chain links TRBV5-1 with TRBJ1-2, with TRBD1 matching 7 bases. CDR3 length: 14 residues. With 6 bases clipped from V and 2 bases from J, the junction kept 7 bases outside the gene matches. In germline, CDR1 is SGHRS, CDR2 YFSETQ. The CDR3 is CASTPGQSNYGYTF. The CDR3 nucleotides are TGCGCCAGCACACCGGGACAGAGCAACTATGGCTACACCTTC.

This rearrangement joins TRBV6-5 to TRBJ2-3; perhaps TRBD2 as D (6 bases). The V gene's germline CDR1 is MNHEY and CDR2 SVGAGI. The germline V and J ends were trimmed by 2 bases and 4 bases, with 13 bases remaining between them. This CDR3 has 15 amino acids. This CDR3 is CASSYLGAGSDTQYF. The CDR3 nucleotides are TGTGCCAGCAGTTACCTGGGAGCGGGCTCAGATACGCAGTATTTT.

The chain couples TRBV7-8 to TRBJ1-5, with 8 bases lining up with TRBD1. Germline CDR1 reads SGHVS; CDR2 reads FQNEAQ. The CDR3 sequence is 16 residues long. Losses at the gene ends were 7 bases for V and 2 bases for J; bases not matched to a gene: 10. Written as DNA, the CDR3 is TGTGCCAGCACCAACGACAGGGGATTCGGCAATCAGCCCCAGCATTTT. It codes for CASTNDRGFGNQPQHF. The full variable domain, in which reference TRBV7-8 and TRBJ1-5 provide the parts outside the CDR3, is GAGVSQSPRYKVAKRGQDVALRCDPISGHVSLFWYQQALGQGPEFLTYFQNEAQLDKSGLPSDRFFAERPEGSVSTLKIQRTQQEDSAVYLCASTNDRGFGNQPQHFGDGTRLSIL.

CDR3 sequence: CASTSGVTETQYF. The CDR3 DNA reads TGTGCCAGCACCTCCGGGGTAACAGAGACCCAGTACTTC. V usage is TRBV5-4 and J usage is TRBJ2-5; tentatively, D is TRBD2 (5 bases). CDR3 length: 13 amino acids. V lost 6 bases, J lost 4 bases, and 13 bases lay in between. CDR1 and CDR2 (germline): SGHNT, YYREEE (reference sequence).

The chain is built from TRBV19 and TRBJ2-5; D call uncertain. The germline V gene encodes CDR1 LNHDA and CDR2 SQIVND (reference sequence). Deletions cut 5 bases from V and 5 bases from J, with 15 bases between. The CDR3 is made up of 14 amino acids. In DNA form, the CDR3 reads TGTGCCAGTAGTCCCCTTTCGTACTCGGAGACCCAGTACTTC. It encodes CASSPLSYSETQYF.

This chain joins TRBV15 and TRBJ1-5; 10 bases are shared with TRBD1. The V gene end was trimmed by 5 bases and the J gene end by 7 bases; junction bases not matched to a gene: 5. The CDR3 runs 14 residues. Germline V lookup: CDR1 LNHNV, CDR2 YYDKDF (reference sequence). CDR3 nucleotides: TGTGCCACCAGCGGACAGGGGGAAGTGCAGCCCCAGCATTTT. Residues: CATSGQGEVQPQHF.

CDR3: CATSAGGATNEKLFF. The CDR3 DNA reads TGTGCCACCAGCGCGGGGGGTGCAACTAATGAAAAACTGTTTTTT. This chain joins TRBV15 and TRBJ1-4, with a possible D match to TRBD1 (5 bases). Looked up from germline, CDR1 is LNHNV and CDR2 is YYDKDF (reference sequence). V was shortened by 5 bases and J by 0 bases, with 10 bases between the two germline ends. CDR3 length equals 15 residues.

V usage is TRBV4-3 and J usage is TRBJ2-5, with TRBD1 as a possible D gene (5 bases). Per the germline V gene, CDR1 is LGHNA and CDR2 is YSLEER. Trimming cost V 0 bases and J 2 bases, with 10 bases left between them. CDR3 length: 15 amino acids. The CDR3 is CASSQEDRDQETQYF. The CDR3 coding sequence is TGCGCCAGCAGCCAAGAAGACAGAGATCAAGAGACCCAGTACTTC.

This rearrangement joins TRBV18 to TRBJ2-7; 7 positions match TRBD2. Germline-derived CDR1 and CDR2 are KGHSH and LQKENI. With V trimmed by 8 bases and J by 4 bases, 11 bases remained unmatched. This CDR3 is 14 amino acids long. The CDR3 DNA is TGTGCCAGCACTACGTCGACTAGCAGGTACGAGCAGTACTTC. This gives the protein CASTTSTSRYEQYF.

This clone has just a few counts. This sequence joins TRBV29-1 and TRBJ2-1; D is unclear. Looked up from germline, CDR1 is SQVTM and CDR2 is ANQGSEA. Trimming took 3 bases from V and 2 from J, leaving 8 bases between them. The CDR3 loop spans 13 amino acids. CDR3 sequence (DNA): TGCAGCGTTGACAGAAGTCCCTACAATGAGCAGTTCTTC. Its protein product is CSVDRSPYNEQFF.

This clone has a handful of counts. The CDR3 here is CASESDRSHYTF. The CDR3 DNA reads TGTGCCAGTGAGTCGGACAGGTCGCACTACACCTTC. The chain combines TRBV19 with TRBJ1-2; 7 bases fit TRBD1. The germline V gene has CDR1 LNHDA and CDR2 SQIVND (reference sequence). Trimming took 8 bases from V and 10 from J; bases not matched to a gene: 10. This CDR3 spans 12 amino acids.

The chain uses TRBV2 and TRBJ1-5; maybe TRBD1 (6 bases). CDR3 length: 14 residues. The germline V and J ends were trimmed by 6 bases and 3 bases, with 12 bases remaining between them. CDR1 is SNHLY, CDR2 FYNNEI, per germline. DNA for the CDR3: TGTGCCAGCAGGGAAACAGGGTACAATCAGCCCCAGCATTTT. Translation gives CASRETGYNQPQHF.

CDR3 region: CASSEEPGVGGYTF. The DNA for the CDR3 is TGTGCCAGCAGTGAAGAGCCGGGGGTGGGAGGCTACACCTTC. The gene calls are TRBV2 and TRBJ1-2, with D possibly TRBD1 on 5 matching bases. This CDR3 spans 14 amino acids. Germline V gene lookup returns CDR1 SNHLY and CDR2 FYNNEI. Trimming cost V 1 base and J 8 bases, with 14 bases left between them.

The chain uses TRBV10-3 and TRBJ2-7; 10 bases fit TRBD2. V was clipped by 3 bases and J by 4 bases; unmatched bases: 3. Germline CDR1 is ENHRY and CDR2 is SYGVKD. The CDR3 is 14 amino acids. CDR3 sequence reads: CAISEVAGGYEQYF. The CDR3 region has the DNA TGTGCCATCAGTGAAGTAGCGGGGGGATACGAGCAGTACTTC.